Shown below are 7 T cell receptor beta chains from a single sample sequenced in a study of identical twins. MiXCR, applied by TCRdb to the 5' RACE reads, yields one record per CDR3 protein. Of approximately 500,000 distinct CDR3 sequences listed, roughly 15% were seen once; the top ten hold more than 0.4%. These data also featured in a second study, about yellow fever vaccine responses in identical twins.

The sample taken for sequencing was CD4+ T cells sorted from blood. These receptor sequences come from a woman between 18 and 29 years old in good health.

The chain employs TRBV12-3 or TRBV12-4 and TRBJ1-4; D uncertain. V lost 6 bases and J lost 8, with 19 bases in between. There are 15 residues in the CDR3. The CDR3 loop reads CASSQGGQESEKLFF. Written as DNA, the CDR3 is TGTGCCAGCAGCCAAGGTGGGCAGGAAAGCGAAAAACTGTTTTTT.

There are a few counts of this clonotype. The chain carries TRBV12-3 or TRBV12-4 and TRBJ2-1; perhaps TRBD2 as D (5 bases). Trimming cost V 6 bases and J 9 bases, with 15 bases left between them. There are 13 residues in the CDR3. The CDR3 sequence: CASSREGVAEQFF. CDR3 DNA sequence: TGTGCCAGCAGCCGAGAGGGTGTAGCTGAGCAGTTCTTC.

Only a few counts were recorded for this clonotype. The chain uses TRBV6-1 and TRBJ2-1; 7 positions match TRBD2. J was trimmed by 9 bases and V by 1 base; bases with no gene match: 3. CDR1 and CDR2 from the germline V gene are MNHNS and SASEGT. This CDR3 contains 13 residues. The CDR3 nucleotides are TGTGCCAGCAGTGAAGAGGGAGGGTTTGAGCAGTTCTTC. Its translation is CASSEEGGFEQFF.

This clonotype was seen ten or more times. This chain links TRBV29-1 with TRBJ2-1; D gene unclear. The CDR3 covers 10 residues. Germline CDR1 is SQVTM and CDR2 is ANQGSEA. Trimming stripped 4 bases from V and 9 bases from J, with 7 bases between. The CDR3 sequence is CSVGHSEQFF. The CDR3 nucleotides read TGCAGCGTTGGACATTCTGAGCAGTTCTTC.

The sample holds a few counts of this clonotype. The chain has TRBV2 and TRBJ1-1; tentative D call: TRBD1 (5 bases). This CDR3 has 12 residues. From germline, CDR1 is SNHLY and CDR2 FYNNEI. V dropped 8 bases and J dropped 0 bases, with 7 bases sitting between them. Written as DNA, the CDR3 is TGTGCCAGCCGGGGCTTGAACACTGAAGCTTTCTTT. It is translated as CASRGLNTEAFF.

V and J are TRBV4-2 and TRBJ2-3; TRBD2 agrees at 7 bases. Germline trimming cut 1 base from V and 1 base from J; bases unmatched to any gene: 2. CDR1 and CDR2 from the germline V gene are LGHNA and YNFKEQ. The CDR3 has 15 residues. The CDR3 DNA is TGTGCCAGCAGCCAAGGGACTAGGGGCACAGATACGCAGTATTTT. It translates to CASSQGTRGTDTQYF.

This clonotype was seen a handful of times. The chain couples TRBV5-1 to TRBJ2-1; no definite D call. Trimming shortened V by 0 bases and J by 8 bases, and 15 bases separated the two germline ends. CDR1 is SGHRS, CDR2 YFSETQ, per germline. This CDR3 contains 15 residues. DNA of the CDR3: TGCGCCAGCAGCTTGGATGGGCTAGATGGCGATGAGCAGTTCTTC. As protein: CASSLDGLDGDEQFF.